These 20 T cell receptor beta chains were sequenced from one sample in a study of blood T cell repertoires in COVID-19. Repertoires were generated with immunoSEQ multiplex PCR, while TCRdb's copy carries only in-frame clones and drops some. This sample has 290,000 or so clones, with roughly 86% found just once. The sample consisted of PBMCs or T cells enriched from blood (not recorded which). These receptor sequences come from a woman aged 18-30 years who had recovered from COVID-19.

The chain recombines TRBV5-1 with TRBJ2-1; maybe TRBD2 (6 bases). V lost 0 bases, J lost 0 bases, and 10 bases lay in between. The germline V gene encodes CDR1 SGHRS and CDR2 YFSETQ. CDR3 length: 16 residues. CDR3 coding DNA: TGCGCCAGCAGCTTGGCGAACGGGGGCTCCTACAATGAGCAGTTCTTC. Amino acids: CASSLANGGSYNEQFF.

The chain has TRBV27 and TRBJ1-4; D is ambiguous. The CDR3 extends over 16 amino acids. Germline loops: CDR1 MNHEY, CDR2 SMNVEV (reference sequence). V was clipped by 7 bases and J by 8 bases, with 23 bases between them. The DNA of the CDR3 is TGTGCCAGCACCAAAGGGCCGTCCCCGAGCGGAGAAAAACTGTTTTTT. Its translation is CASTKGPSPSGEKLFF.

This rearrangement joins TRBV13 to TRBJ2-7; a weak D match, TRBD1 (5 bases). The length of the CDR3 is 14 residues. The germline V gene encodes CDR1 PRHDT and CDR2 FYEKMQ (reference sequence). V gave up 0 bases and J gave up 2 bases, with 8 bases separating them. The CDR3 region has the DNA TGTGCCAGCAGCTTAGGCGACAGTACCTACGAGCAGTACTTC. Residues: CASSLGDSTYEQYF.

V gene TRBV27 combines with J gene TRBJ1-2; unclear D gene. The CDR3 totals 13 residues. Germline CDR1 and CDR2: MNHEY and SMNVEV (reference sequence). V shed 5 bases and J shed 4 bases, with 11 bases lying between them. The DNA of the CDR3 is TGTGCCAGCAGTGTGGGAGCGGCCTATGGCTACACCTTC. Translation: CASSVGAAYGYTF.

CDR3 sequence: CASSSGQEQFF. The CDR3 DNA is TGTGCCAGCAGCTCAGGACAGGAGCAGTTCTTC. V and J are TRBV11-3 and TRBJ2-1; a possible D gene is TRBD1 (6 bases). Trimming shortened V by 4 bases and J by 10 bases, and 8 bases separated the two germline ends. The CDR3 extends over 11 amino acids. The germline gives CDR1 SGHNT, CDR2 YENEEA.

This rearrangement joins TRBV5-5 to TRBJ1-5; D unclear. The V gene's germline CDR1 is SGHKS and CDR2 YYEKEE (reference sequence). This CDR3 has 15 residues. With 4 bases removed from V and 4 bases from J, the gap between germline ends came to 15 bases. CDR3 DNA sequence: TGTGCCAGCAGCCAGCGAGGTCCCGGAAATCAGCCCCAGCATTTT. As protein: CASSQRGPGNQPQHF.

This rearrangement joins TRBV28 to TRBJ2-2; D remains ambiguous. This CDR3 is built from 16 residues. Germline V CDR1 and CDR2: MDHEN, SYDVKM. Trimming took off 3 bases at V and 1 base at J, with 12 bases between the two ends. The CDR3 nucleotides read TGTGCCAGCAGTTTTATGGGCAATCAGAACACCGGGGAGCTGTTTTTT. This sequence encodes CASSFMGNQNTGELFF.

The chain has TRBV5-1 and TRBJ2-3; D is undetermined. CDR1 and CDR2 from the germline V gene are SGHRS and YFSETQ. This CDR3 has 13 residues. V lost 0 bases to trimming and J lost 8 bases, with 10 bases between them. The CDR3 loop reads CASSLAGVSTQYF. CDR3 bases: TGCGCCAGCAGCTTGGCCGGTGTATCTACGCAGTATTTT. Full variable domain (rest looked up from reference TRBV5-1 and TRBJ2-3): KAGVTQTPRYLIKTRGQQVTLSCSPISGHRSVSWYQQTPGQGLQFLFEYFSETQRNKGNFPGRFSGRQFSNSRSEMNVSTLELGDSALYLCASSLAGVSTQYFGPGTRLTVL.

The chain has TRBV12-5 and TRBJ1-1; 10 nucleotides align to TRBD1. With V trimmed by 1 base and J by 6 bases, 8 bases remained unmatched. Germline CDR1 reads LGHNT; CDR2 reads FRNRAP. This CDR3 has 16 residues. CDR3 loop: CASGLDGGTGVPEAFF. The DNA of the CDR3 is TGTGCTAGTGGTTTGGACGGCGGGACAGGGGTCCCTGAAGCTTTCTTT.

V is TRBV24-1 and J is TRBJ2-2; 8 positions match TRBD2. Germline CDR1 reads KGHDR; CDR2 reads SFDVKD. CDR3 length equals 17 residues. The junction had 9 bases not matched to a gene; V was cut back by 3 bases and J by 4 bases. CDR3 residues: CATSDVHSGTRTGELFF. The CDR3 DNA follows: TGTGCCACCAGTGATGTGCATAGCGGGACACGCACCGGGGAGCTGTTTTTT.

This clone was picked up a small number of times. CDR3 sequence: CASSWTGYFTGELFF. Written as DNA, the CDR3 is TGTGCCAGCAGTTGGACAGGGTATTTCACCGGGGAGCTGTTTTTT. V is TRBV6-5 and J is TRBJ2-2; TRBD1 matches at 8 bases. The germline CDR1 and CDR2 sequences are MNHEY and SVGAGI. Losses at the gene ends were 4 bases for V and 4 bases for J; bases not matched to a gene: 5. This CDR3 region has 15 residues.

The chain couples TRBV19 to TRBJ2-3; 7 positions agree with TRBD1. Trimming cost V 5 bases and J 6 bases; bases outside gene matches: 11. The CDR3 totals 15 residues. From germline, CDR1 is LNHDA and CDR2 SQIVND (reference sequence). In DNA form, the CDR3 reads TGTGCCAGTAGTCTCTTGAAGGGGGCGTCGGATACGCAGTATTTT. It translates to CASSLLKGASDTQYF.

V gene TRBV29-1 combines with J gene TRBJ1-2; TRBD1 matches at 7 bases. Germline trimming cut 5 bases from V and 6 bases from J; bases unmatched to any gene: 15. This CDR3 has 15 amino acids. Germline CDR1 SQVTM, CDR2 ANQGSEA. This chain's CDR3 is CSVHGGGVGFNGYTF. CDR3 nucleotides: TGCAGCGTTCACGGAGGGGGCGTGGGATTCAATGGCTACACCTTC.

This clone was seen only once. The rearrangement joins TRBV18 to TRBJ1-5; no reliable D call. The germline V gene has CDR1 KGHSH and CDR2 LQKENI. CDR3 length: 14 residues. The ends were cut back, 2 bases at V and 0 bases at J, with 5 bases in the middle. The CDR3 nucleotides are TGTGCCAGCTCACCAGACAATAGCAATCAGCCCCAGCATTTT. This translates into CASSPDNSNQPQHF.

The table lists this clone with a few counts. The chain carries TRBV2 and TRBJ2-5; D call uncertain. Between the trimmed V and J ends, which lost 10 bases and 5 bases, there was a span of 17 bases. Per the germline V gene, CDR1 is SNHLY and CDR2 is FYNNEI. The CDR3 is made up of 13 amino acids. CDR3: CATGRVPRETQYF. Here the CDR3 DNA reads TGTGCCACCGGAAGAGTTCCGAGGGAGACCCAGTACTTC.

The chain uses TRBV7-8 and TRBJ1-1; perhaps TRBD1 as D (5 bases). The ends were cut back, 4 bases at V and 8 bases at J, with 26 bases in the middle. Looked up from germline, CDR1 is SGHVS and CDR2 is FQNEAQ. The CDR3 length is 17 residues. The CDR3 spells CASSYSERMGGKTEAFF. The CDR3 DNA reads TGTGCCAGCAGCTACTCAGAGCGTATGGGGGGTAAAACCGAAGCTTTCTTT. The variable domain in full, completed from reference TRBV7-8 and TRBJ1-1, reads GAGVSQSPRYKVAKRGQDVALRCDPISGHVSLFWYQQALGQGPEFLTYFQNEAQLDKSGLPSDRFFAERPEGSVSTLKIQRTQQEDSAVYLCASSYSERMGGKTEAFFGQGTRLTVV.

This clone was counted once. This chain connects TRBV18 to TRBJ2-5; unclear D gene. The CDR3 runs to 13 residues. V shed 2 bases and J shed 2 bases, with 6 bases lying between them. Germline V gene lookup returns CDR1 KGHSH and CDR2 LQKENI. For the CDR3, the DNA is TGTGCCAGCTCACCAACTTGGCAAGAGACCCAGTACTTC. This sequence encodes CASSPTWQETQYF. Filled out from reference TRBV18 and TRBJ2-5, the complete variable domain reads NAGVMQNPRHLVRRRGQEARLRCSPMKGHSHVYWYRQLPEEGLKFMVYLQKENIIDESGMPKERFSAEFPKEGPSILRIQQVVRGDSAAYFCASSPTWQETQYFGPGTRLLVL.

V is TRBV10-3 and J is TRBJ2-3; 7 bases align to TRBD1. The CDR3 is made up of 15 amino acids. V dropped 7 bases and J dropped 3; count of bases not matched to a gene: 10. CDR1 and CDR2 from the germline V gene are ENHRY and SYGVKD. Here the CDR3 DNA reads TGTGCCATCAAGGCAGACAGGGCGTCAACAGATACGCAGTATTTT. This gives the protein CAIKADRASTDTQYF.

The rearrangement links TRBV11-2 to TRBJ1-2; D perhaps matches TRBD1 (6 bases). V lost 0 bases, J lost 4 bases, and 12 bases lay in between. CDR3 length equals 15 residues. Germline V lookup: CDR1 SGHAT, CDR2 FQNNGV. In DNA form, the CDR3 reads TGTGCCAGCAGCTTAGATCTGGCAGGGGCCTATGGCTACACCTTC. Its protein is CASSLDLAGAYGYTF.

This chain uses TRBV4-2 with TRBJ2-5, with TRBD2 matching 9 bases. Germline CDR1 reads LGHNA; CDR2 reads YNFKEQ. V lost 1 base and J lost 2; bases outside the gene matches: 8. This CDR3 region has 17 residues. In DNA form, the CDR3 reads TGTGCCAGCAGCCAAGGGGCTAGCGGGATACCACAAGAGACCCAGTACTTC. Translation gives CASSQGASGIPQETQYF.